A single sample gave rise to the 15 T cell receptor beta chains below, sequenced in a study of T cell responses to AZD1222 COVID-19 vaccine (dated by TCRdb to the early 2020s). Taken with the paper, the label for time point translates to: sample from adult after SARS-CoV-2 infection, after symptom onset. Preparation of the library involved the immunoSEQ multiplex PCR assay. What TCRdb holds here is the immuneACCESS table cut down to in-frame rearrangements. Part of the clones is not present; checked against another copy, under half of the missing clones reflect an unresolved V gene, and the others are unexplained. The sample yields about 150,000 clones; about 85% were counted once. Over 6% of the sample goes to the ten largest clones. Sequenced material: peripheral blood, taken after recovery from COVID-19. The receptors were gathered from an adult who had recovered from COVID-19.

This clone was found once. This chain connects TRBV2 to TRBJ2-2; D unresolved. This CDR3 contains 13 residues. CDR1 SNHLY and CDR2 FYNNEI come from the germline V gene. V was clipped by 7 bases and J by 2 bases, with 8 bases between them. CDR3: CASTLVNTGELFF. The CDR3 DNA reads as TGTGCCAGCACCCTGGTTAACACCGGGGAGCTGTTTTTT.

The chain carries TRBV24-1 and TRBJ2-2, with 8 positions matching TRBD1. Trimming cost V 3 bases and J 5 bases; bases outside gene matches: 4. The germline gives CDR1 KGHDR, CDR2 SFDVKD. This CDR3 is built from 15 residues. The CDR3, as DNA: TGTGCCACCAGTGATAGGACAGGGCGGACCGGGGAGCTGTTTTTT. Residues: CATSDRTGRTGELFF.

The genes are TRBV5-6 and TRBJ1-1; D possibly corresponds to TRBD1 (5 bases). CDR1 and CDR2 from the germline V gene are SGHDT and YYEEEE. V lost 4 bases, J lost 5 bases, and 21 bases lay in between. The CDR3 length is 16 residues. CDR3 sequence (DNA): TGTGCCAGCAGCCTTCAGCGGCGGGGCGCGTATACTGAAGCTTTCTTT. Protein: CASSLQRRGAYTEAFF.

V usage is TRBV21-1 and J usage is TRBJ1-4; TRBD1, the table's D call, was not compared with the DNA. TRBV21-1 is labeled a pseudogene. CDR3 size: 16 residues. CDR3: CASSLIWDRLNEKLFF. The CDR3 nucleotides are TGTGCCAGCAGCTTAATCTGGGACAGACTTAATGAAAAACTGTTTTTT.

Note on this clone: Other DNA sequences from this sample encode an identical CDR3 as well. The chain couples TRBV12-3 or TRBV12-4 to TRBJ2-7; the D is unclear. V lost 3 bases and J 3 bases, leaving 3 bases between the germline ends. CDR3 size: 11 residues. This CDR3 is CASSLGYEQYF. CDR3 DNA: TGTGCCAGCAGTTTGGGCTACGAGCAGTACTTC.

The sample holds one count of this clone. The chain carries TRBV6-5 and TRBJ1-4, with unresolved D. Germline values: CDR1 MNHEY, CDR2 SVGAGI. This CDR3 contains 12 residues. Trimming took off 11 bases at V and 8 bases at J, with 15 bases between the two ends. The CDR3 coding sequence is TGTGCCGGCCCTACCCCGGAGGAAAAACTGTTTTTT. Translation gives CAGPTPEEKLFF.

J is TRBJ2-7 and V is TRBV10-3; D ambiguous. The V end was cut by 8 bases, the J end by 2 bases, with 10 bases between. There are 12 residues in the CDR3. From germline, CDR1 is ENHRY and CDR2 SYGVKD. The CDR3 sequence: CAIAPMTYEQYF. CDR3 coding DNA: TGTGCCATCGCCCCGATGACCTACGAGCAGTACTTC.

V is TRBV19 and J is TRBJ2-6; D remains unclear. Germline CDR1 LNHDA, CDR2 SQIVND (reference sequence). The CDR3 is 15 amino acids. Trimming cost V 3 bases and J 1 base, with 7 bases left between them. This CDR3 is CASSMKGSGANVLTF. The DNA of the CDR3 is TGTGCCAGTAGTATGAAAGGGTCTGGGGCCAACGTCCTGACTTTC.

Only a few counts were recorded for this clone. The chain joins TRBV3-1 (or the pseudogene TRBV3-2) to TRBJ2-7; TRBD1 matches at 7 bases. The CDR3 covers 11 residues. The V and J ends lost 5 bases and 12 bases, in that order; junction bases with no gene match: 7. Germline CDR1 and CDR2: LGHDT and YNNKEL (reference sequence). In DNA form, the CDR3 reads TGTGCCAGCAGCAACCGGGACAGCGTGTACTTC. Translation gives CASSNRDSVYF.

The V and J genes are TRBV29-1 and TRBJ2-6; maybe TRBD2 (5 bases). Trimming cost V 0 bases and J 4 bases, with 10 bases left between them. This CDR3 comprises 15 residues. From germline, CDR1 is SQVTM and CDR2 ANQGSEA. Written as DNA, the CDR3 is TGCAGCGTTGAAGATCTTAGGGAGGGGGCCAACGTCCTGACTTTC. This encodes CSVEDLREGANVLTF. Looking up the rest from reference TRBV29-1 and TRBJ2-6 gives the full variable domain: SAVISQKPSRDICQRGTSLTIQCQVDSQVTMMFWYRQQPGQSLTLIATANQGSEATYESGFVIDKFPISRPNLTFSTLTVSNMSPEDSSIYLCSVEDLREGANVLTFGAGSRLTVL.

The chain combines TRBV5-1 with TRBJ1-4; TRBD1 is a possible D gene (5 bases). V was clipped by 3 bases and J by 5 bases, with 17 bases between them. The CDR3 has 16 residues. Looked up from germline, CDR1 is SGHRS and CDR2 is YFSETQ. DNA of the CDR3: TGCGCCAGCAGCTCCCAACTGGCGGGGGGAAATGAAAAACTGTTTTTT. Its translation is CASSSQLAGGNEKLFF.

CDR3 in amino acids: CASRPQGDTEAFF. CDR3 nucleotide sequence: TGCGCCAGCAGACCACAGGGGGACACTGAAGCTTTCTTT. This chain uses TRBV5-1 with TRBJ1-1, with 8 bases aligning to TRBD1. Trimming removed 5 bases from V and 3 bases from J; junction bases left unmatched: 3. CDR1 and CDR2 (germline): SGHRS, YFSETQ. This CDR3 region has 13 residues.

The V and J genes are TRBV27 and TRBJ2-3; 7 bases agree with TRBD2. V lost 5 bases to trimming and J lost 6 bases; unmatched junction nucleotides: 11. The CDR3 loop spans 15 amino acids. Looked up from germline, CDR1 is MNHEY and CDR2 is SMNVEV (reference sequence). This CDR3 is CASSPLAVLVDTQYF. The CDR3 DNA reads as TGTGCCAGCAGTCCGCTAGCGGTTCTTGTCGATACGCAGTATTTT.

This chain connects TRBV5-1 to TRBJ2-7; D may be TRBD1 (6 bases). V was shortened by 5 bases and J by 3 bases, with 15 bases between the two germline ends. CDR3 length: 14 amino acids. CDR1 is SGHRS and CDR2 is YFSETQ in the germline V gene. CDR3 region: CASSYRDMDYEQYF. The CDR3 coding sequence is TGCGCCAGCAGTTACCGGGACATGGACTACGAGCAGTACTTC.

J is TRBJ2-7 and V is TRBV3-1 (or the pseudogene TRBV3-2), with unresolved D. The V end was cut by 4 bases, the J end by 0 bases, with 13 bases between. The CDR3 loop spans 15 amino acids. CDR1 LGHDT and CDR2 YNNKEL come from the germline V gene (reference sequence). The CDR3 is CASSPTPGLSYEQYF. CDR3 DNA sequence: TGTGCCAGCAGCCCCACCCCCGGGCTCTCCTACGAGCAGTACTTC.